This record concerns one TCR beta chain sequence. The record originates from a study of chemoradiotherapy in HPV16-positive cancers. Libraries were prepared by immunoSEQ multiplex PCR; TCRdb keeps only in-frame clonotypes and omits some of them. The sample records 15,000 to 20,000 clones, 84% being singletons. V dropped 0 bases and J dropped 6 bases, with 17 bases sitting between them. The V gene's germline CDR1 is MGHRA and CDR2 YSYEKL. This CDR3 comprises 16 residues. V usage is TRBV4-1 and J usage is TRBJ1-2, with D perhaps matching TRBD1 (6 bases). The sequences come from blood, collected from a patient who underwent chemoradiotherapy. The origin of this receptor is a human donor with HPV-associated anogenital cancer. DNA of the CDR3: TGCGCCAGCAGCCAAGATGAAGCGATTCAGGGGAATGGCTACACCTTC. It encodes CASSQDEAIQGNGYTF.